This T cell receptor (beta chain) was sequenced in a study of response to subunit inactivated influenza vaccine. This clonotype occurred a few times. A single record per CDR3 protein comes from TCRdb applying MiXCR to the RT-PCR reads. In the table there are more than 700,000 distinct CDR3 sequences, around 20% of which are singletons. The CDR3 spans 14 residues. V was cut by 1 base and J by 5 bases, with 8 bases left in between. The germline V gene has CDR1 LNHNV and CDR2 YYDKDF (reference sequence). Sequences were derived from PBMCs from blood, sampled roughly 5 days after vaccination. This TCR was sampled from a man aged 45-65 years who received an inactivated influenza vaccine. J is TRBJ1-4 and V is TRBV15; D remains unclear. The CDR3 sequence is CATSRVAGNEKLFF. CDR3 sequence (DNA): TGTGCCACCAGCAGAGTGGCGGGGAATGAAAAACTGTTTTTT.